The clone carrying this TCR beta chain was observed once. Its antigen is not known. This sample is drawn from a study of Ad26.COV2.S vaccination and SARS-CoV-2 variants. Study at large: Ad26.COV2.S was injected intramuscularly once or twice, 56 days apart.

There are 15 residues in the CDR3. CDR1 and CDR2 from the germline V gene are SGDLS and YYNGEE. The germline V and J ends were trimmed by 6 bases and 3 bases, with 18 bases remaining between them. Findings and caveats of the study: Breadth of non-spike TCRs did not differ between vaccinees and placebo recipients.

Sample treatment: roughly 20 received Ad26.COV2.S at low or high dose, single or two shots; 5 received placebo; per-sample allocation not given. Sample collection was performed on day 63 after the first vaccine or placebo injection. TCRdb's table, derived via immunoSEQ multiplex PCR, lists solely in-frame clones and lacks some. This sample has around 320,000 clones, with about 82% found just once. The source was peripheral blood, collected in a trial of Ad26.COV2.S vaccine versus placebo. The clonotype comes from a person between 18 and 65 years old who received the Ad26.COV2.S COVID-19 vaccine or a placebo. V usage is TRBV9 and J usage is TRBJ1-1, with D perhaps TRBD1 (5 bases). CDR3 loop: CASTVDQGGDTEAFF. The CDR3 DNA is TGTGCCAGCACCGTCGACCAGGGAGGGGACACTGAAGCTTTCTTT.